What follows are 2 T cell receptor beta chains derived from one specimen sequenced in a study of blood T cell repertoires in COVID-19. TCRdb's copy holds only in-frame clones and misses some; the assay was immunoSEQ multiplex PCR. Of about 350,000 clones detected, approximately 90% appear once; the ten largest clones hold approximately 10%. Sequenced: peripheral blood. These receptor sequences come from a man aged 30-40 years with COVID-19, enrolled during active disease.

J is TRBJ1-4 and V is TRBV30; TRBD1 matches 7 bases. This CDR3 has 15 residues. Germline V gene lookup returns CDR1 GTSNPN and CDR2 SVGIG (reference sequence). The junction had 10 bases not matched to a gene; V was cut back by 5 bases and J by 4 bases. CDR3 sequence (DNA): TGTGCCTGGGATCTCCCGGGACAGTATAATGAAAAACTGTTTTTT. Translation: CAWDLPGQYNEKLFF.

The CDR3 DNA sequence: TGTGCCAGCAGTTTTTCCGGGACCTACGAGCAGTACTTC. This encodes CASSFSGTYEQYF. This rearrangement joins TRBV12-3 or TRBV12-4 to TRBJ2-7; a weak D match, TRBD2 (5 bases). V gave up 3 bases and J gave up 2 bases, with 8 bases separating them. The CDR3 loop spans 13 amino acids.